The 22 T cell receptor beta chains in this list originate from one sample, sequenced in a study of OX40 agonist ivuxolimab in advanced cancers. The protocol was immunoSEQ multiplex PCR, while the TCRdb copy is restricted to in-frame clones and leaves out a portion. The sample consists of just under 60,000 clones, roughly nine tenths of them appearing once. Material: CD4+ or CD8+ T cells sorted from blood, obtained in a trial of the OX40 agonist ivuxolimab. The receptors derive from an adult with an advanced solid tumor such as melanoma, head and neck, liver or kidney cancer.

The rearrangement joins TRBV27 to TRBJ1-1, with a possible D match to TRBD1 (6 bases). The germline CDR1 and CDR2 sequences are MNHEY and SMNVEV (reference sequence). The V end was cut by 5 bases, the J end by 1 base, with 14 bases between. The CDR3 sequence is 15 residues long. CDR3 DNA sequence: TGTGCCAGCAGTACACCGACAGGCCCGAACACTGAAGCTTTCTTT. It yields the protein CASSTPTGPNTEAFF.

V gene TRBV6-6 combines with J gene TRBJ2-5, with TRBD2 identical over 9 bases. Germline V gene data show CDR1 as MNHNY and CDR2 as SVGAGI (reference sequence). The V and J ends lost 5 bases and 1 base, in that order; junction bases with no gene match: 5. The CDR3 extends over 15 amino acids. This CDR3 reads CASSVPTSGQETQYF. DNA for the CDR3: TGTGCCAGCAGTGTCCCGACTAGCGGCCAAGAGACCCAGTACTTC.

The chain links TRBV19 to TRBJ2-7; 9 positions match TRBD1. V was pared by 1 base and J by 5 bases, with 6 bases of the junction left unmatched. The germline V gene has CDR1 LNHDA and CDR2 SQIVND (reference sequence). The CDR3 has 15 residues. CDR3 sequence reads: CASSIGGTGYHEQYF. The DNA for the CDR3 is TGTGCCAGTAGTATAGGGGGGACAGGGTACCACGAGCAGTACTTC.

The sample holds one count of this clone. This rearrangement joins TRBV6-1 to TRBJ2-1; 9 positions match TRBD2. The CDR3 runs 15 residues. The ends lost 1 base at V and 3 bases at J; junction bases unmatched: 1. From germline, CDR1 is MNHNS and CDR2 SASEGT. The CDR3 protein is CASSEVAGDYNEQFF. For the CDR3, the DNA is TGTGCCAGCAGTGAAGTAGCGGGAGACTACAATGAGCAGTTCTTC.

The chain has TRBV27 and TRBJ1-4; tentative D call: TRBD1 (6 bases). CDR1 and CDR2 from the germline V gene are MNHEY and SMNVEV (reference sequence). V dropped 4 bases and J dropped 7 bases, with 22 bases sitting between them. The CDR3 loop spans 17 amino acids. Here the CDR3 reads CASSSGGRYVVGEKLFF. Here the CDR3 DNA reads TGTGCCAGCAGTTCCGGGGGCCGCTATGTAGTGGGTGAAAAACTGTTTTTT.

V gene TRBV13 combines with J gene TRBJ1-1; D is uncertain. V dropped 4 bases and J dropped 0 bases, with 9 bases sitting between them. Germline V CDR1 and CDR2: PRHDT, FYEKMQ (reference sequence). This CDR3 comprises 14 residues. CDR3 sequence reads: CASSSTEMNTEAFF. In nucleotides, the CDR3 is TGTGCCAGCAGCTCTACAGAGATGAACACTGAAGCTTTCTTT.

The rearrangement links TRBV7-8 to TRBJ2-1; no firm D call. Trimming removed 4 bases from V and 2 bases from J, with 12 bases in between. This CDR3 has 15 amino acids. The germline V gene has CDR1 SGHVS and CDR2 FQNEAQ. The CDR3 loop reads CASSYGTVAYNEQFF. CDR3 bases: TGTGCCAGCAGCTACGGTACAGTGGCCTACAATGAGCAGTTCTTC.

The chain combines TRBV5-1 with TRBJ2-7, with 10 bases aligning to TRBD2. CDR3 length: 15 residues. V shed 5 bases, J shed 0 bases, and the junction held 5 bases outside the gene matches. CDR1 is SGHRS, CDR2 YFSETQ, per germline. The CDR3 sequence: CASSPRLAGSYEQYF. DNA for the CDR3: TGCGCCAGCAGTCCTAGACTAGCGGGCTCCTACGAGCAGTACTTC.

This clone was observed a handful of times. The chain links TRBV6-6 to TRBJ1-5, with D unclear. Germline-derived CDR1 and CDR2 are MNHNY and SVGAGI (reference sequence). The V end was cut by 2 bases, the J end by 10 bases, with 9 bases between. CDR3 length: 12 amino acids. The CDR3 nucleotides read TGTGCCAGCAGTTACCCGGACGGACCCCAGCATTTT. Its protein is CASSYPDGPQHF.

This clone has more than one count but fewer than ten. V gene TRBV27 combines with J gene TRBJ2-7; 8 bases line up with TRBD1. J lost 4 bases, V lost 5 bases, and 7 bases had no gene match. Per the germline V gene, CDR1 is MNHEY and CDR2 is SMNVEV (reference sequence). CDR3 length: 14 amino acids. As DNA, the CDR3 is TGTGCCAGCAGTCTGCAGGGGGCGGGGTACGAGCAGTACTTC. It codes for CASSLQGAGYEQYF.

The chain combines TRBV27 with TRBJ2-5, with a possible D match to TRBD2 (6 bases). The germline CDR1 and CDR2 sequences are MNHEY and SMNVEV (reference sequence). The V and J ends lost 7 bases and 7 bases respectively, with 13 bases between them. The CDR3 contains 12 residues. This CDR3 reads CASTSPRGTQYF. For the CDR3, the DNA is TGTGCCAGCACCTCCCCGCGGGGGACCCAGTACTTC.

Written as DNA, the CDR3 is TGTGCCAGCAGTCCTTCCCCCCCACTATCTATATCGGCTGAAGCTTTCTTT. It yields the protein CASSPSPPLSISAEAFF. This rearrangement joins TRBV28 to TRBJ1-1; no reliable D call. Germline assignment: CDR1 MDHEN and CDR2 SYDVKM. The CDR3 extends over 17 amino acids. V dropped 5 bases and J dropped 6 bases, with 25 bases sitting between them.

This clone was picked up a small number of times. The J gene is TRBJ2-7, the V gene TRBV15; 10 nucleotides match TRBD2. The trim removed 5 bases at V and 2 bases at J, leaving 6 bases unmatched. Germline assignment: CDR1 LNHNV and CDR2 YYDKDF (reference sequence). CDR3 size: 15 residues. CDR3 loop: CATSAGLAEAYEQYF. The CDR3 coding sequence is TGTGCCACCAGCGCCGGACTAGCGGAAGCCTACGAGCAGTACTTC.

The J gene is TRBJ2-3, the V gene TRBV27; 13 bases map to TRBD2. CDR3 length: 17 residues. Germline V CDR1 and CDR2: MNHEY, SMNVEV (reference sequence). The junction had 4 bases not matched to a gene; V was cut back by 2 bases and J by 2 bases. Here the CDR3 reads CASSLGLAGAHTDTQYF. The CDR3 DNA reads TGTGCCAGCAGTTTAGGACTAGCGGGAGCCCACACAGATACGCAGTATTTT.

The DNA of the CDR3 is TGTGCCAGCAGTTTATCCTCTACAGCGACACCCTCCTACGAGCAGTACTTC. Encoded protein: CASSLSSTATPSYEQYF. V usage is TRBV27 and J usage is TRBJ2-7; no clear D gene. Trimming took 0 bases from V and 0 from J, leaving 15 bases between them. The CDR3 extends over 17 amino acids. The germline V gene encodes CDR1 MNHEY and CDR2 SMNVEV (reference sequence).

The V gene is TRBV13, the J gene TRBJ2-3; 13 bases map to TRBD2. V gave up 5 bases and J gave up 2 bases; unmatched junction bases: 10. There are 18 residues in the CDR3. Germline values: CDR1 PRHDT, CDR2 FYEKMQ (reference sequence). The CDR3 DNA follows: TGTGCCAGCAGCCAAACCCTTGGGACTAGCGGGAACACAGATACGCAGTATTTT. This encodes CASSQTLGTSGNTDTQYF.

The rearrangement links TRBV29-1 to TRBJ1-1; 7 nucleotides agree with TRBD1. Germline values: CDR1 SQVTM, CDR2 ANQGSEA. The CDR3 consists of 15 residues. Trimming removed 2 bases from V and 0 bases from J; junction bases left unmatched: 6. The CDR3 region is CSVEQGESLNTEAFF. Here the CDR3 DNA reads TGCAGCGTTGAACAGGGGGAATCTCTGAACACTGAAGCTTTCTTT.

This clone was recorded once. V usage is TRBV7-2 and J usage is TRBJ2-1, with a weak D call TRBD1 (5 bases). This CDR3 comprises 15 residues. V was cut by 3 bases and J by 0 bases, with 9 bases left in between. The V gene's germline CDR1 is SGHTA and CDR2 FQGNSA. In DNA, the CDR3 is TGTGCCAGCAGCTTCTGGGGCGGCTCCTACAATGAGCAGTTCTTC. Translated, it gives CASSFWGGSYNEQFF.

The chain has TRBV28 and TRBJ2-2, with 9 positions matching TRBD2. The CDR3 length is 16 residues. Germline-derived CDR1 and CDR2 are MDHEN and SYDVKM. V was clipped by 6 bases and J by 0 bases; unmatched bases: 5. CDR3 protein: CASSKEREANTGELFF. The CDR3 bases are TGTGCCAGCAGCAAAGAGCGGGAGGCGAACACCGGGGAGCTGTTTTTT.

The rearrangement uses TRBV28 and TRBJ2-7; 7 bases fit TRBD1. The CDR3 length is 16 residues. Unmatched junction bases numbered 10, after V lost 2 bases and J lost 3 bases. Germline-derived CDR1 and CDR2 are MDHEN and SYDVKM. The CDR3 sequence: CASSLIIRQGGYEQYF. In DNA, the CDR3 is TGTGCCAGCAGTTTAATAATCCGACAGGGCGGCTACGAGCAGTACTTC.

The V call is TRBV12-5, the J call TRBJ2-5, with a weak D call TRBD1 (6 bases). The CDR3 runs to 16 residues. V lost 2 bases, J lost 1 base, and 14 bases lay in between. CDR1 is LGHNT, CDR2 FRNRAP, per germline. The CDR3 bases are TGTGCTAGTGGTTTGACGACAGGTGGGACCCAAGAGACCCAGTACTTC. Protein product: CASGLTTGGTQETQYF.

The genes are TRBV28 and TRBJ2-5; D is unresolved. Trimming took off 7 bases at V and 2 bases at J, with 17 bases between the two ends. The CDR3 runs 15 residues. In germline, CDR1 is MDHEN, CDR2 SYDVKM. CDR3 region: CASTPGFSGQETQYF. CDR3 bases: TGTGCCAGCACCCCAGGCTTTTCGGGTCAAGAGACCCAGTACTTC.